Detailed here is one TCR beta chain. Antigen: not known. The RNA input was roughly 0.45 to 1 ug, and it was reverse transcribed with random hexamers. It was immunoSEQ multiplex PCR that amplified TCR beta CDR3 across 54 Vbeta and 13 Jbeta. MiXCR, applied by TCRdb to the immunoSEQ multiplex PCR reads, yields one record per CDR3 protein. The sample records about 120,000 distinct CDR3 sequences, 92% being singletons. This record belongs to a study of CD8 T cells in Susac syndrome. Findings of the study overall: By the study's own acknowledgment, its TCR sequencing and HLA analysis included relatively few individuals.

Germline V gene data show CDR1 as SQVTM and CDR2 as ANQGSEA. This CDR3 contains 13 residues. The V segment lost 7 bases and the J segment 6 bases; nucleotides outside the gene matches: 11. Sequencing of TCR beta was carried out in blood CD8+ and CD4+ T cells. This receptor was obtained from a human donor in good health. What was sequenced was CD8+ T cells from PBMCs. J is TRBJ2-7 and V is TRBV29-1, with 8 bases fitting TRBD1. CDR3 protein: CSAPGQVGGEQYF. CDR3 DNA sequence: TGCAGCGCCCCGGGACAGGTCGGGGGCGAGCAGTACTTC.